This T cell receptor beta chain comes out of a study of identical twins. Study findings and constraints: Beta clonotypes that were abundant in cord blood contained fewer insertions, a pattern absent from memory repertoires.

All donors comprised healthy Caucasians. The germline CDR1 and CDR2 sequences are MNHEY and SVGEGT. Deletions cut 3 bases from V and 4 bases from J, with 28 bases between. The CDR3 loop spans 20 amino acids. MiXCR was run by TCRdb on the 5' RACE reads, yielding one entry per CDR3 protein. The sample has 240,000 or so distinct CDR3 sequences, roughly a tenth seen once. This clonotype was recorded many times. Its antigen is not known. Source material: memory T cells sorted from blood. The rearrangement links TRBV6-2 or TRBV6-3 to TRBJ1-3; D not resolved. This clonotype was sampled from a man aged 50-60 years in good health. The CDR3 loop reads CASSYEWSLLSKTEGNTIYF. The CDR3 region has the DNA TGTGCCAGCAGTTATGAGTGGAGCTTGCTATCCAAGACCGAAGGAAACACCATATATTTT.